This TCR beta chain was sequenced for a study of shared clonotypes between healthy human individuals. Study-level results: Sorted-subset sequencing, rarefaction showed, was incomplete despite large depth. Among the subsets, naive ones generally showed larger estimated richness than memory ones. Few donors limited the genetic and exposure-history diversity represented.

A deep-level run was used for the assay. Measured with immunoSEQ multiplex PCR; TCRdb has only the in-frame clones, and not every one. The sample lists roughly 600,000 clones, roughly 98% occurring once. Germline loops: CDR1 SGDLS, CDR2 YYNGEE. Between the trimmed V and J ends, which lost 5 bases and 4 bases, there was a span of 18 bases. The CDR3 runs 15 residues. Naive CD8 cells, CD45RO-negative and positively selected for CCR7, excluded terminally differentiated effector memory CD45RA+ cells. Concerning this clone: Its antigen is not known.

Sequencing input: naive CD8+ T cells sorted from blood. The rearrangement uses TRBV9 and TRBJ1-2; D possibly corresponds to TRBD1 (6 bases). This TCR derives from a man aged 25 to 40 in good health. The CDR3 sequence: CASRAEQGFIYGYTF. The CDR3 DNA follows: TGTGCCAGCAGAGCGGAACAGGGTTTCATCTATGGCTACACCTTC.